The 5 T cell receptor beta chains listed next were all sequenced from one sample in a study of cytomegalovirus exposure and HLA in healthy donors. PCR involved 60 Vbeta and 13 Jbeta primers. Produced via immunoSEQ multiplex PCR; TCRdb's table is partial and in-frame only. The profile shows around 130,000 clones, less than 75% of them singletons. The sequencing input was PBMCs. These receptors were taken from a woman aged 40 to 49 in good health and CMV-seropositive.

This CDR3 is CASSRDWASLFF. The CDR3 nucleotides are TGTGCCAGCAGTCGGGACTGGGCATCTCTCTTCTTC. The V call is TRBV2, the J call TRBJ2-1; perhaps TRBD2 as D (6 bases). Germline CDR1 SNHLY, CDR2 FYNNEI. This CDR3 comprises 12 residues. V shed 5 bases and J shed 16 bases, with 18 bases lying between them. Variable domain in full (rest from reference TRBV2 and TRBJ2-1): EPEVTQTPSHQVTQMGQEVILRCVPISNHLYFYWYRQILGQKVEFLVSFYNNEISEKSEIFDDQFSVERPDGSNFTLKIRSTKLEDSAMYFCASSRDWASLFFGPGTRLTVL.

This clone was counted between two and nine times. This CDR3 is CASSSAGTGAYEQYF. In DNA form, the CDR3 reads TGTGCCAGCAGCTCCGCCGGGACAGGGGCCTACGAGCAGTACTTC. The rearrangement links TRBV5-5 to TRBJ2-7, with 10 bases matching TRBD1. There are 15 residues in the CDR3. Trimming cost V 3 bases and J 2 bases; bases outside gene matches: 5. CDR1 is SGHKS and CDR2 is YYEKEE in the germline V gene (reference sequence). Complete variable domain (other parts from reference TRBV5-5 and TRBJ2-7): DAGVTQSPTHLIKTRGQQVTLRCSPISGHKSVSWYQQVLGQGPQFIFQYYEKEERGRGNFPDRFSARQFPNYSSELNVNALLLGDSALYLCASSSAGTGAYEQYFGPGTRLTVT.

The genes are TRBV19 and TRBJ2-1; D not resolved. The germline gives CDR1 LNHDA, CDR2 SQIVND (reference sequence). This CDR3 has 14 residues. V lost 3 bases, J lost 7 bases, and 13 bases lay in between. CDR3 coding DNA: TGTGCCAGTAGTATTCTCCCTAGTCAGAATGAGCAGTTCTTC. Its translation: CASSILPSQNEQFF.

CDR3 coding DNA: TGTGCCAGCAGCAAAGCGGCTAGCGGATACAGGGAGACCCAGTACTTC. This codes for CASSKAASGYRETQYF. This chain joins TRBV21-1 and TRBJ2-5; the table's D call, TRBD2, has no DNA check behind it. TRBV21-1 is recorded as a pseudogene. The CDR3 length is 16 residues.

This sequence joins TRBV5-6 and TRBJ1-2; TRBD1 matches 7 bases. V gave up 3 bases and J gave up 7 bases; unmatched junction bases: 9. Germline assignment: CDR1 SGHDT and CDR2 YYEEEE. The CDR3 covers 14 residues. CDR3 amino acids: CASSSRQGWAGYTF. The CDR3 bases are TGTGCCAGCAGCTCCAGACAGGGATGGGCTGGCTACACCTTC.